What follows is one T cell receptor beta chain and its context. The same CDR3 also results from other DNA sequences found in this sample. Produced via immunoSEQ multiplex PCR; TCRdb's table is partial and in-frame only. The sample has about 390,000 clones, approximately 92% seen once. Stated treatment: approximately 18 received Ad26.COV2.S at low or high dose, single or two shots; roughly five received placebo; per-sample allocation not given. Sampling took place 63 days after the first vaccine or placebo injection. This sample was included in a study of Ad26.COV2.S vaccination and SARS-CoV-2 variants. Germline V gives CDR1 SGDLS, CDR2 YYNGEE. V lost 0 bases and J 2 bases, leaving 6 bases between the germline ends. CDR3 length: 13 amino acids.

Here the sequenced sample was peripheral blood, taken in a trial of Ad26.COV2.S vaccine versus placebo. This chain links TRBV9 with TRBJ2-7; D is possibly TRBD1 (6 bases). This receptor was obtained from a person aged 18-65 years who received the Ad26.COV2.S COVID-19 vaccine or a placebo. The CDR3 nucleotides read TGTGCCAGCAGCGTAGGGACAGCCTACGAGCAGTACTTC. Translated, it gives CASSVGTAYEQYF.